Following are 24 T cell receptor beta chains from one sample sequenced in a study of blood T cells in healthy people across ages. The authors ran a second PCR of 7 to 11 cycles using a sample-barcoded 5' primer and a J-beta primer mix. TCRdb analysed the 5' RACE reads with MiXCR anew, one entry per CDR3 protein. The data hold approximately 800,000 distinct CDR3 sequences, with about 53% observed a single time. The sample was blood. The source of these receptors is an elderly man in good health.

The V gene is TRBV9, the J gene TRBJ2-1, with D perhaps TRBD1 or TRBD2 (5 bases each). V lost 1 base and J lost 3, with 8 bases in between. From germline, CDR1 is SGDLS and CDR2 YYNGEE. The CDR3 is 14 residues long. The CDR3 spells CASSVWGNYNEQFF. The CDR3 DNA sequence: TGTGCCAGCAGCGTATGGGGGAACTACAATGAGCAGTTCTTC.

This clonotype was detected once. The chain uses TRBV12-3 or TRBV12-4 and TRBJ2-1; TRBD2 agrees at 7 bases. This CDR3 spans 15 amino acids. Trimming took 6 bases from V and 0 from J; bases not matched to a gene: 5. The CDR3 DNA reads TGTGCCAGCAGGGCTAGCGGTCTCTCCTACAATGAGCAGTTCTTC. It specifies CASRASGLSYNEQFF.

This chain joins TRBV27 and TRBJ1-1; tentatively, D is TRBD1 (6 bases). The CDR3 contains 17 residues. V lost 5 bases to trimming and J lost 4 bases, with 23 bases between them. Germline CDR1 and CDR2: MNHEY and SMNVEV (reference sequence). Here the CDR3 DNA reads TGTGCCAGCAGTCGTATTGACTCCGGAGGGGGGAGCACTGAAGCTTTCTTT. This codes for CASSRIDSGGGSTEAFF.

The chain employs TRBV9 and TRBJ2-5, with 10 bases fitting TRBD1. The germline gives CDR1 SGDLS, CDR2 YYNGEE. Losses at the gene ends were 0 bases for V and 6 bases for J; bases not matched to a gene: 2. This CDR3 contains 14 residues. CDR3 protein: CASSVGQGAKTQYF. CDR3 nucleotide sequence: TGTGCCAGCAGCGTAGGACAGGGGGCGAAGACCCAGTACTTC.

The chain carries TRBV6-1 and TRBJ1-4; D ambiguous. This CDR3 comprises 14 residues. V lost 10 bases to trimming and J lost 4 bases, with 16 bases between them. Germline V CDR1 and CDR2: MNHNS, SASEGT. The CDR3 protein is CATKAGVVNEKLFF. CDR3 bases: TGTGCCACCAAGGCCGGGGTTGTTAATGAAAAACTGTTTTTT.

CDR3 DNA: TGTGCCAGCAGCCAGGGTATGGGCACTGAAGCTTTCTTT. It specifies CASSQGMGTEAFF. The chain links TRBV14 to TRBJ1-1; unclear D gene. Trimming removed 3 bases at V and 4 bases at J, with 9 bases between. The CDR3 totals 13 residues. In germline, CDR1 is SGHDN, CDR2 FVKESK.

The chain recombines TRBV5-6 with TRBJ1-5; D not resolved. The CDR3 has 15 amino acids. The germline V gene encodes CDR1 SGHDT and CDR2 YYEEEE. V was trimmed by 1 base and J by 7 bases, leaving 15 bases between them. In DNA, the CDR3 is TGTGCCAGCAGCTTGACGGCTGCGGGTGGGCAGCCCCAGCATTTT. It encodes CASSLTAAGGQPQHF.

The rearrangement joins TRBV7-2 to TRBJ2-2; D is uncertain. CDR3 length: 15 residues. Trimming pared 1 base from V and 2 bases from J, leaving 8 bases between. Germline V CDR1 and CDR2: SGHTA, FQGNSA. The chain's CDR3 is CASSLVTTNTGELFF. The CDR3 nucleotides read TGTGCCAGCAGCTTAGTGACCACCAACACCGGGGAGCTGTTTTTT.

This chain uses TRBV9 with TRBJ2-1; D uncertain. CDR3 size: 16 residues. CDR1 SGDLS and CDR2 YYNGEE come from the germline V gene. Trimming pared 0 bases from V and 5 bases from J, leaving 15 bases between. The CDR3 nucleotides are TGTGCCAGCAGCGTAGAAGTCTGGGATCTCCACAATGAGCAGTTCTTC. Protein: CASSVEVWDLHNEQFF. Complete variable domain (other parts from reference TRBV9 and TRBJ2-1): DSGVTQTPKHLITATGQRVTLRCSPRSGDLSVYWYQQSLDQGLQFLIQYYNGEERAKGNILERFSAQQFPDLHSELNLSSLELGDSALYFCASSVEVWDLHNEQFFGPGTRLTVL.

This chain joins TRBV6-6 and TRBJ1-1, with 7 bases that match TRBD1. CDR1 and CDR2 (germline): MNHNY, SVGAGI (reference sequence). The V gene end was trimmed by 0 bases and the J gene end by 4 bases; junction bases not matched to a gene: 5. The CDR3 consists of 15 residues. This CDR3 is CASSYSPGGGTEAFF. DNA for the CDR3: TGTGCCAGCAGTTACTCTCCAGGGGGGGGCACTGAAGCTTTCTTT.

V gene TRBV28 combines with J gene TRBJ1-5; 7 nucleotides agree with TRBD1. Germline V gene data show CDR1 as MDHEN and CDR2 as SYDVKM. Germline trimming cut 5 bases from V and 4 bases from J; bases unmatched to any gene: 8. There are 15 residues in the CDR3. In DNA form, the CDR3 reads TGTGCCAGCAGTATAAGACAGGGTAGGAATCAGCCCCAGCATTTT. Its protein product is CASSIRQGRNQPQHF.

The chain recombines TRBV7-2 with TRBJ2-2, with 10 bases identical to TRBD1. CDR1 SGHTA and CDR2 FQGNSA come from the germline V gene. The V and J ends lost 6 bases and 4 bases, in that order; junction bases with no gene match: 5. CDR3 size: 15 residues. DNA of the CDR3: TGTGCCAGCAGTAGGGACAGGGGCAGCACCGGGGAGCTGTTTTTT. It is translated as CASSRDRGSTGELFF.

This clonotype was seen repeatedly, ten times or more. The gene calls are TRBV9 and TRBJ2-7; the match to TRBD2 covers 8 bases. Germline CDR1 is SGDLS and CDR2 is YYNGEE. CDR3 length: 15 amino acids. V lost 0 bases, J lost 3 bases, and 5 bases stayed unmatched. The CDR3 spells CASSVEVGGVYEQYF. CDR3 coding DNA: TGTGCCAGCAGCGTAGAGGTCGGGGGGGTCTACGAGCAGTACTTC.

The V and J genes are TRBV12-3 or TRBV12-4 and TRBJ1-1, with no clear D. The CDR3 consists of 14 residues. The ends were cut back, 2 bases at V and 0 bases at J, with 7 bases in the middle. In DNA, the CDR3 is TGTGCCAGCAGTTTATTGCAGCTGAACACTGAAGCTTTCTTT. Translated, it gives CASSLLQLNTEAFF.

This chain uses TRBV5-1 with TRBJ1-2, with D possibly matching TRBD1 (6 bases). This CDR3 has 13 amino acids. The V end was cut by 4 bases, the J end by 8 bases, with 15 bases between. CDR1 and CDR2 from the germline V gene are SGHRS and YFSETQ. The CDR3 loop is CASSAQGGTGYTF. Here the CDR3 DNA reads TGCGCCAGCAGCGCACAGGGAGGTACGGGCTACACCTTC. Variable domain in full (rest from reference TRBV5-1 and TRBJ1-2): KAGVTQTPRYLIKTRGQQVTLSCSPISGHRSVSWYQQTPGQGLQFLFEYFSETQRNKGNFPGRFSGRQFSNSRSEMNVSTLELGDSALYLCASSAQGGTGYTFGSGTRLTVV.

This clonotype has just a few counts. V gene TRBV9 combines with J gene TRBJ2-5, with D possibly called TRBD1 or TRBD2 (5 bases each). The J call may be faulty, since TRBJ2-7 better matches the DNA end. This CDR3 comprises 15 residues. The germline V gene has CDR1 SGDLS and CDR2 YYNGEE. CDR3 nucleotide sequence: TGTGCCAGCAGCGTAGGCTGGGGGAGATCGGTCGAGCAGTACTTC. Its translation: CASSVGWGRSVEQYF.

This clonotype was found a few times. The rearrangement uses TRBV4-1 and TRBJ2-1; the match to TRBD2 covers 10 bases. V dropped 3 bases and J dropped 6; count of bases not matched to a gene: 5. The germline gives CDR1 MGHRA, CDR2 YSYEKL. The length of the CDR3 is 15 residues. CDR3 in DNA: TGCGCCAGCAGCCATCTAGCGGGAGTAGTCAATGAGCAGTTCTTC. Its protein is CASSHLAGVVNEQFF.

Here the CDR3 DNA reads TGTGCCAGCATCCCTGGACGGACCTACGAGCAGTACTTC. This codes for CASIPGRTYEQYF. The genes are TRBV28 and TRBJ2-7; D is unclear. The CDR3 consists of 13 residues. Germline lookup yields CDR1 MDHEN and CDR2 SYDVKM. The ends were cut back, 7 bases at V and 2 bases at J, with 12 bases in the middle.

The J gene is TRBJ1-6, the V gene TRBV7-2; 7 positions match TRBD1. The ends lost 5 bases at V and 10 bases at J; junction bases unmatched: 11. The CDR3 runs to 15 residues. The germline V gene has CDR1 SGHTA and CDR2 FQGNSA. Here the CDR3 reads CASSPQDRDGSPLHF. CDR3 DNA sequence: TGTGCCAGCAGCCCACAAGACAGGGATGGATCACCCCTCCACTTT.

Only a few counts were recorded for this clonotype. The CDR3 loop is CASSLMGLRPGANVLTF. CDR3 DNA sequence: TGTGCCAGCAGTTTGATGGGACTACGACCTGGGGCCAACGTCCTGACTTTC. The rearrangement joins TRBV28 to TRBJ2-6, with 7 bases that match TRBD2. The germline gives CDR1 MDHEN, CDR2 SYDVKM. CDR3 length equals 17 residues. With V trimmed by 3 bases and J by 2 bases, 7 bases remained unmatched.

CDR3 amino acids: CAWSSLHLAGALYEQYF. As DNA, the CDR3 is TGTGCCTGGAGTTCGTTACACCTAGCGGGAGCTTTATACGAGCAGTACTTC. V usage is TRBV30 and J usage is TRBJ2-1; 10 bases are shared with TRBD2. TRBJ2-7 explains the end of the DNA better; the J call may be wrong. CDR3 length: 17 amino acids. Looked up from germline, CDR1 is GTSNPN and CDR2 is SVGIG (reference sequence).

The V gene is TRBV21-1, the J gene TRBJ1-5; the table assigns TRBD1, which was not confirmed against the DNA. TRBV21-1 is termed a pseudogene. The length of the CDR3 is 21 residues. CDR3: CASTPRRDPQSFSVSNQPQHF. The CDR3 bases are TGTGCCAGCACCCCAAGGCGGGACCCACAGTCCTTTAGTGTTTCCAATCAGCCCCAGCATTTT.

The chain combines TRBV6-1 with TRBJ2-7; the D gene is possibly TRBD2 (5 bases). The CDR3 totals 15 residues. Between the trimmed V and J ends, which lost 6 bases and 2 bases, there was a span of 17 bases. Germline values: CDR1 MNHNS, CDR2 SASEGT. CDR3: CASRTPGTGTYEQYF. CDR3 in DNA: TGTGCCAGCAGGACCCCGGGAACCGGTACCTACGAGCAGTACTTC.

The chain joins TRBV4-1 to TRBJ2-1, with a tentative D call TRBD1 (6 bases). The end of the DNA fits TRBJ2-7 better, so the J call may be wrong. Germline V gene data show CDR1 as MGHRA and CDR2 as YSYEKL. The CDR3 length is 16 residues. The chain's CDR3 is CASTRGRDKIDNEQYF. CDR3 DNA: TGCGCCAGCACCCGCGGTCGGGACAAGATCGACAATGAGCAGTACTTC.